The 8 T cell receptor beta chains presented below share a single source sample, sequenced in a study of shared clonotypes between healthy human individuals. TCRdb's copy holds only in-frame clones and misses some; the assay was immunoSEQ multiplex PCR. The repertoire holds roughly 320,000 clones, with roughly 87% as singletons. The sequenced sample consisted of memory CD8+ T cells sorted from blood. The subset is: CD45RO+ cells pooled with CCR7-negative TemRA cells. These receptors all stem from a young man in good health.

This chain connects TRBV6-1 to TRBJ2-7; TRBD2 might be the D (5 bases). V dropped 1 base and J dropped 0 bases, with 22 bases sitting between them. This CDR3 is 19 amino acids long. CDR1 is MNHNS and CDR2 is SASEGT in the germline V gene. The CDR3 spells CASSEGPPKSSATSYEQYF. The CDR3 bases are TGTGCCAGCAGTGAAGGCCCCCCCAAGAGTAGCGCAACCTCCTACGAGCAGTACTTC.

CDR3 loop: CASSAPGFQETQYF. As DNA, the CDR3 is TGTGCCAGCAGCGCCCCAGGGTTCCAAGAGACCCAGTACTTC. This sequence joins TRBV9 and TRBJ2-5, with D possibly being TRBD1 (5 bases). V lost 3 bases to trimming and J lost 1 base, with 10 bases between them. Germline-derived CDR1 and CDR2 are SGDLS and YYNGEE. The CDR3 has 14 residues. Variable domain in full (rest from reference TRBV9 and TRBJ2-5): DSGVTQTPKHLITATGQRVTLRCSPRSGDLSVYWYQQSLDQGLQFLIQYYNGEERAKGNILERFSAQQFPDLHSELNLSSLELGDSALYFCASSAPGFQETQYFGPGTRLLVL.

The chain uses TRBV18 and TRBJ2-7; 10 nucleotides agree with TRBD1. This CDR3 is built from 15 residues. Germline V gene data show CDR1 as KGHSH and CDR2 as LQKENI. The V and J ends lost 0 bases and 7 bases, in that order; junction bases with no gene match: 6. In nucleotides, the CDR3 is TGTGCCAGCTCACCACCTCGACAGGGGGCGGAGGAGCAGTACTTC. As protein: CASSPPRQGAEEQYF.

This chain uses TRBV12-5 with TRBJ1-5; no clear D. V gave up 5 bases and J gave up 7 bases, with 9 bases separating them. The CDR3 contains 12 residues. Germline CDR1 is LGHNT and CDR2 is FRNRAP. The CDR3 region is CASGPAKQPQHF. In DNA form, the CDR3 reads TGTGCTAGTGGTCCCGCCAAACAGCCCCAGCATTTT.

This clone showed up just a few times. The V and J genes are TRBV29-1 and TRBJ2-1; TRBD2 matches 14 bases. Germline CDR1 and CDR2: SQVTM and ANQGSEA. The CDR3 runs to 16 residues. V lost 1 base and J lost 6; bases outside the gene matches: 5. CDR3 loop: CSVEGTGTSGSNEQFF. The CDR3 DNA is TGCAGCGTTGAAGGTACCGGGACTAGCGGGAGCAATGAGCAGTTCTTC.

V and J are TRBV6-1 and TRBJ2-7, with 10 bases lining up with TRBD1. CDR1 and CDR2 (germline): MNHNS, SASEGT. After removal of 2 bases from V and 4 bases from J, the junction contained 8 bases not matched to a gene. This CDR3 is 16 amino acids long. CDR3 loop: CASSEKRGQGLYEQYF. DNA for the CDR3: TGTGCCAGCAGTGAAAAGAGGGGACAGGGGCTGTACGAGCAGTACTTC.

The V gene is TRBV7-2, the J gene TRBJ2-5; D unresolved. V was clipped by 7 bases and J by 7 bases, with 10 bases between them. This CDR3 contains 11 residues. Germline V lookup: CDR1 SGHTA, CDR2 FQGNSA. Here the CDR3 DNA reads TGTGCCAGCACCCCAGGTGGGACCCAGTACTTC. Translated, it gives CASTPGGTQYF.

The chain is built from TRBV10-3 and TRBJ1-2; D is uncertain. This CDR3 has 16 amino acids. The germline CDR1 and CDR2 sequences are ENHRY and SYGVKD. Trimming removed 4 bases from V and 5 bases from J, with 20 bases in between. CDR3 sequence reads: CAISGEIWAKGYGYTF. The CDR3 coding sequence is TGTGCCATCAGTGGGGAAATATGGGCAAAAGGGTATGGCTACACCTTC.